The 27 T cell receptor beta chains below come from one sample, sequenced in a study of PD-1 blockade in classical Hodgkin lymphoma (TCRdb year 2020). The method behind the library was the immunoSEQ multiplex PCR assay. What TCRdb holds here is the immuneACCESS table cut down to in-frame rearrangements. Part of the clones is not present; checked against another copy, under half of the missing clones reflect an unresolved V gene, and the others are unexplained. Recorded for this sample are roughly 68,000 clones; about 93% of them occurred a single time. Jointly, the top ten make up 2.6% of the sample. The label giving this sample's time point can be read as: newly diagnosed, previously untreated cHL patient sample. Material for sequencing was peripheral blood mononuclear cells (PBMCs). Receptors were obtained from a human donor with classical Hodgkin lymphoma.

The chain links TRBV19 to TRBJ1-4; unclear D gene. The V end was cut by 3 bases, the J end by 5 bases, with 13 bases between. CDR3 length: 15 amino acids. Germline loops: CDR1 LNHDA, CDR2 SQIVND (reference sequence). The CDR3 sequence is CASSIPAGGNEKLFF. As DNA, the CDR3 is TGTGCCAGTAGTATCCCTGCGGGAGGGAATGAAAAACTGTTTTTT. The entire variable domain, with the rest obtained from reference TRBV19 and TRBJ1-4, is as follows: DGGITQSPKYLFRKEGQNVTLSCEQNLNHDAMYWYRQDPGQGLRLIYYSQIVNDFQKGDIAEGYSVSREKKESFPLTVTSAQKNPTAFYLCASSIPAGGNEKLFFGSGTQLSVL.

The rearrangement uses TRBV7-2 and TRBJ1-2; D ambiguous. CDR1 SGHTA and CDR2 FQGNSA come from the germline V gene. Trimming stripped 1 base from V and 5 bases from J, with 8 bases between. This CDR3 region has 13 residues. The CDR3 DNA is TGTGCCAGCAGCTTAGGCGGATCATATGGCTACACCTTC. Translation gives CASSLGGSYGYTF.

This chain joins TRBV19 and TRBJ1-5, with D unclear. The CDR3 is made up of 14 amino acids. Germline loops: CDR1 LNHDA, CDR2 SQIVND (reference sequence). V lost 4 bases and J 3 bases, leaving 10 bases between the germline ends. The CDR3 loop is CASSTPGSNQPQHF. DNA of the CDR3: TGTGCCAGTAGTACTCCGGGGTCCAATCAGCCCCAGCATTTT.

This chain joins TRBV12-5 and TRBJ1-4, with TRBD1 matching over 8 bases. J gave up 1 base and V 6 bases, and 4 bases lay outside the gene matches. Germline V gene sequence: CDR1 LGHNT, CDR2 FRNRAP. CDR3 length equals 15 residues. CDR3 residues: CASGPTGGTNEKLFF. The CDR3 nucleotides are TGTGCTAGTGGGCCTACAGGGGGAACTAATGAAAAACTGTTTTTT.

V gene TRBV11-2 combines with J gene TRBJ1-2; D gene ambiguous. The ends were cut back, 4 bases at V and 5 bases at J, with 23 bases in the middle. This CDR3 is built from 17 residues. Per the germline V gene, CDR1 is SGHAT and CDR2 is FQNNGV. CDR3 amino acids: CASSSIRRAGVKYGYTF. DNA of the CDR3: TGTGCCAGCAGCTCGATCCGACGAGCAGGCGTGAAGTATGGCTACACCTTC.

This clone was detected once. The chain carries TRBV19 and TRBJ1-1; tentatively, D is TRBD1 (5 bases). The germline V gene has CDR1 LNHDA and CDR2 SQIVND (reference sequence). This CDR3 contains 12 residues. Trimming left V 5 bases short and J 8 bases short, with 12 bases between. The CDR3 here is CASSPLNREAFF. CDR3 coding DNA: TGTGCCAGTAGTCCGCTTAACAGGGAAGCTTTCTTT.

The rearrangement links TRBV16 to TRBJ2-3; maybe TRBD2 (7 bases). The germline V gene has CDR1 KGHSY and CDR2 FQNENV. The CDR3 has 20 amino acids. Trimming pared 1 base from V and 2 bases from J, leaving 25 bases between. This CDR3 reads CASSQLLGRGPTGDTDTQYF. DNA of the CDR3: TGTGCCAGCAGCCAATTGTTAGGGCGGGGGCCGACCGGCGACACAGATACGCAGTATTTT.

The chain links TRBV14 to TRBJ2-1; perhaps TRBD2 as D (6 bases). This CDR3 contains 14 residues. Germline V gives CDR1 SGHDN, CDR2 FVKESK. V lost 4 bases and J lost 6, with 13 bases in between. DNA of the CDR3: TGTGCCAGCAGCCCTGGGACTGTCACCAATGAGCAGTTCTTC. This sequence encodes CASSPGTVTNEQFF. Using reference TRBV14 and TRBJ2-1 for the parts outside the CDR3, the full variable domain is EAGVTQFPSHSVIEKGQTVTLRCDPISGHDNLYWYRRVMGKEIKFLLHFVKESKQDESGMPNNRFLAERTGGTYSTLKVQPAELEDSGVYFCASSPGTVTNEQFFGPGTRLTVL.

This clone was counted a single time. The J gene is TRBJ2-3, the V gene TRBV18; 11 nucleotides align to TRBD2. V lost 4 bases, J lost 1 base, and 13 bases stayed unmatched. The CDR3 has 19 amino acids. CDR1 and CDR2 from the germline V gene are KGHSH and LQKENI. This chain's CDR3 is CASSRTSGSPRGRTDTQYF. The CDR3 bases are TGTGCCAGCTCACGTACTAGCGGGAGTCCCCGGGGACGCACAGATACGCAGTATTTT. Full variable domain (outside the CDR3, taken from reference TRBV18 and TRBJ2-3): NAGVMQNPRHLVRRRGQEARLRCSPMKGHSHVYWYRQLPEEGLKFMVYLQKENIIDESGMPKERFSAEFPKEGPSILRIQQVVRGDSAAYFCASSRTSGSPRGRTDTQYFGPGTRLTVL.

The rearrangement joins TRBV4-3 to TRBJ1-2, with 7 bases aligning to TRBD1. The CDR3 runs to 15 residues. V shed 4 bases and J 5 bases; nucleotides not matched to a gene: 10. CDR1 is LGHNA, CDR2 YSLEER, per germline. The chain's CDR3 is CASSPRDSELYGYTF. CDR3 DNA sequence: TGCGCCAGCAGCCCGCGGGACAGTGAACTTTATGGCTACACCTTC.

The V gene is TRBV10-1, the J gene TRBJ2-3; D ambiguous. Trimming took off 3 bases at V and 3 bases at J, with 10 bases between the two ends. This CDR3 has 14 amino acids. The germline V gene has CDR1 WNHNN and CDR2 SYGVQD (reference sequence). The CDR3 region is CASSEPDRTDTQYF. The CDR3 nucleotides are TGCGCCAGCAGTGAACCGGATCGTACAGATACGCAGTATTTT.

V is TRBV6-6 and J is TRBJ2-3; D may correspond to TRBD1 or TRBD2 (5 bases each). This CDR3 has 14 residues. From germline, CDR1 is MNHNY and CDR2 SVGAGI (reference sequence). V lost 7 bases and J lost 2, with 13 bases in between. The CDR3, as DNA: TGTGCCAGCACTACCGGGGCCTCCACAGATACGCAGTATTTT. This gives the protein CASTTGASTDTQYF.

V is TRBV10-3 and J is TRBJ1-5, with D maybe TRBD1 (6 bases). The V gene's germline CDR1 is ENHRY and CDR2 SYGVKD. The CDR3 totals 15 residues. V was cut by 2 bases and J by 0 bases, with 8 bases left in between. The DNA for the CDR3 is TGTGCCATCAGTGAGGGACAGAATAGCAATCAGCCCCAGCATTTT. It specifies CAISEGQNSNQPQHF.

The chain uses TRBV12-5 and TRBJ2-5; D is perhaps TRBD2 (5 bases). Trimming took 7 bases from V and 5 from J, leaving 11 bases between them. CDR1 is LGHNT, CDR2 FRNRAP, per germline. The CDR3 covers 12 residues. The CDR3 DNA is TGTGCTAGTGCGGGGTCAGCGGAGACCCAGTACTTC. Translation: CASAGSAETQYF.

The chain carries TRBV11-2 and TRBJ1-4; D is perhaps TRBD1 (5 bases). Germline V gene data show CDR1 as SGHAT and CDR2 as FQNNGV. The CDR3 extends over 15 amino acids. The V and J ends lost 5 bases and 7 bases respectively, with 17 bases between them. The DNA of the CDR3 is TGTGCCAGCAGCCCGTCTTTCGGGGGGGGTGAAAAACTGTTTTTT. It translates to CASSPSFGGGEKLFF.

DNA of the CDR3: TGTGCCTGGAGTGGTGTAGGGCAAGAGACCCAGTACTTC. Encoded protein: CAWSGVGQETQYF. V is TRBV30 and J is TRBJ2-5; no clear D gene. V lost 1 base and J lost 2, with 8 bases in between. CDR3 length: 13 amino acids. Per germline, CDR1 GTSNPN and CDR2 SVGIG (reference sequence).

The rearrangement joins TRBV28 to TRBJ2-2, with TRBD1 matching over 7 bases. The germline V gene encodes CDR1 MDHEN and CDR2 SYDVKM. The CDR3 is made up of 14 amino acids. With 6 bases clipped from V and 3 bases from J, the junction kept 4 bases outside the gene matches. The CDR3 nucleotides read TGTGCCAGCAGAACGGGACAGCACACCGGGGAGCTGTTTTTT. The encoded protein is CASRTGQHTGELFF.

The V and J genes are TRBV28 and TRBJ1-1; TRBD1 matches 7 bases. This CDR3 region has 13 residues. The germline V gene encodes CDR1 MDHEN and CDR2 SYDVKM. Germline trimming cut 2 bases from V and 6 bases from J; bases unmatched to any gene: 3. The CDR3 DNA sequence: TGTGCCAGCAGTTTACTCCAGGGGGCTGAAGCTTTCTTT. The encoded protein is CASSLLQGAEAFF. Combining the CDR3 with reference TRBV28 and TRBJ1-1 gives the whole variable domain DVKVTQSSRYLVKRTGEKVFLECVQDMDHENMFWYRQDPGLGLRLIYFSYDVKMKEKGDIPEGYSVSREKKERFSLILESASTNQTSMYLCASSLLQGAEAFFGQGTRLTVV.

The chain uses TRBV9 and TRBJ1-2, with D maybe TRBD1 (5 bases). CDR1 and CDR2 (germline): SGDLS, YYNGEE. The CDR3 has 19 amino acids. V was pared by 1 base and J by 8 bases, with 30 bases between. This chain's CDR3 is CASSVPPGQGGIFGKGYTF. The CDR3 nucleotides are TGTGCCAGCAGCGTACCCCCCGGGCAGGGCGGCATATTTGGGAAGGGCTACACCTTC.

The V call is TRBV5-4, the J call TRBJ2-3; 13 bases are a match to TRBD2. V gave up 4 bases and J gave up 5 bases; unmatched junction bases: 7. CDR1 is SGHNT, CDR2 YYREEE, per germline (reference sequence). The CDR3 contains 16 residues. CDR3 amino acids: CASSLRLAGGRDTQYF. DNA for the CDR3: TGTGCCAGCAGCCTACGACTAGCGGGAGGAAGAGATACGCAGTATTTT.

CDR3 residues: CASSLVGPGSNQPQHF. The CDR3 coding sequence is TGTGCCAGCAGCTTAGTAGGCCCAGGAAGCAATCAGCCCCAGCATTTT. The chain employs TRBV7-2 and TRBJ1-5; the D is unclear. The CDR3 is 16 amino acids. The germline V and J ends were trimmed by 1 base and 1 base, with 11 bases remaining between them. Germline V lookup: CDR1 SGHTA, CDR2 FQGNSA.

The chain employs TRBV5-1 and TRBJ2-5; D tentatively fits TRBD1 or TRBD2 (5 bases each). Germline V gene sequence: CDR1 SGHRS, CDR2 YFSETQ. The V gene lost 0 bases and the J gene lost 2 bases, with 14 bases spanning the gap. CDR3 length: 16 amino acids. CDR3 sequence: CASSLEGRPSQETQYF. The CDR3 DNA follows: TGCGCCAGCAGCTTGGAGGGACGTCCATCACAAGAGACCCAGTACTTC.

The rearrangement joins TRBV5-4 to TRBJ1-2; 9 nucleotides match TRBD1. V dropped 2 bases and J dropped 11; count of bases not matched to a gene: 10. Germline CDR1 is SGHNT and CDR2 is YYREEE (reference sequence). The CDR3 sequence is 14 residues long. The CDR3 bases are TGTGCCAGCAGCTTAATGGGACAGGGATATGTTTACACCTTC. Encoded protein: CASSLMGQGYVYTF.

The rearrangement links TRBV10-3 to TRBJ1-3; 9 positions agree with TRBD1. The CDR3 loop spans 15 amino acids. The germline gives CDR1 ENHRY, CDR2 SYGVKD. V trimming: 9 bases; J trimming: 4 bases; junction bases outside the gene matches: 10. The CDR3 here is CAIGQGQGRGNTIYF. The CDR3 region has the DNA TGTGCCATAGGCCAGGGACAGGGAAGAGGAAACACCATATATTTT.

This chain joins TRBV6-5 and TRBJ1-1; D possibly corresponds to TRBD1 (6 bases). The V end was cut by 3 bases, the J end by 5 bases, with 13 bases between. The CDR3 contains 14 residues. CDR1 and CDR2 (germline): MNHEY, SVGAGI. CDR3 residues: CASSYIQGETEAFF. In DNA, the CDR3 is TGTGCCAGCAGTTATATACAGGGAGAGACTGAAGCTTTCTTT.

This clone has just one count. The rearrangement links TRBV6-6 to TRBJ1-4; D possibly corresponds to TRBD1 (5 bases). Trimming cost V 2 bases and J 17 bases, with 18 bases left between them. CDR1 is MNHNY, CDR2 SVGAGI, per germline (reference sequence). The CDR3 length is 13 residues. The CDR3: CASSYRSGRGVFF. The CDR3 DNA follows: TGTGCCAGCAGTTACCGGTCGGGACGAGGCGTATTTTTT.

The J gene is TRBJ2-1, the V gene TRBV5-5, with 8 bases identical to TRBD1. V shed 3 bases and J 7 bases; nucleotides not matched to a gene: 3. The CDR3 is 13 amino acids. Germline-derived CDR1 and CDR2 are SGHKS and YYEKEE (reference sequence). CDR3 protein: CASSWTGRNEQFF. Written as DNA, the CDR3 is TGTGCCAGCAGCTGGACAGGGCGGAATGAGCAGTTCTTC.